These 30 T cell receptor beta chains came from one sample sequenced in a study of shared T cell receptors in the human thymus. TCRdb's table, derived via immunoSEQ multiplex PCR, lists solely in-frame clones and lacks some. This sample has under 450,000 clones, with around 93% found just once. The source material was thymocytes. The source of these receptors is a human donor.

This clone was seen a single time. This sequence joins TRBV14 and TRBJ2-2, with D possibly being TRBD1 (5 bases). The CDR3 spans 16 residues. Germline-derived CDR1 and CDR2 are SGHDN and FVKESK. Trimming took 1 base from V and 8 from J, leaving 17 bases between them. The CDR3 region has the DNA TGTGCCAGCAGCCAAGTCAGGGCAGTATACCGTGGGGAGCTGTTTTTT. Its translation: CASSQVRAVYRGELFF.

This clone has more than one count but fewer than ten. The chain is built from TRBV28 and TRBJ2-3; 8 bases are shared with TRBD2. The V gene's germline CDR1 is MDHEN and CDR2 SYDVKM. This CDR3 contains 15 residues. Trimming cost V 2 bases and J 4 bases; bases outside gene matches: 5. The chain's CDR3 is CASSLRREAPDTQYF. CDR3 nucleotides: TGTGCCAGCAGTTTACGGCGGGAGGCACCAGATACGCAGTATTTT.

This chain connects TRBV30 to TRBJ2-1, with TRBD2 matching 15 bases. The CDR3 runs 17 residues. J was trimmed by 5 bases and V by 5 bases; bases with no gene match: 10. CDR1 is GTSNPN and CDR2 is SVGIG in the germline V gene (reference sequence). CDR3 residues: CAWDIGLAGGGNNEQFF. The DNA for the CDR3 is TGTGCCTGGGACATCGGACTAGCGGGAGGGGGAAACAATGAGCAGTTCTTC.

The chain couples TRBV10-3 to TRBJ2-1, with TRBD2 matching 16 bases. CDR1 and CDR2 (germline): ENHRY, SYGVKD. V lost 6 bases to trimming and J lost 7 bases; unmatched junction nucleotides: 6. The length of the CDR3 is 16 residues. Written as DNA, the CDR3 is TGTGCCATCAGCGGGACTAGCGGGAGGGCCAGTAATGAGCAGTTCTTC. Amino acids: CAISGTSGRASNEQFF.

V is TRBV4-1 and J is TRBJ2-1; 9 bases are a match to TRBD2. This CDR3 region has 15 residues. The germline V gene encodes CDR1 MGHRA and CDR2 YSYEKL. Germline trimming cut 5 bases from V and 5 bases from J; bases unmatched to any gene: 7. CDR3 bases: TGCGCCAGCAGCGCTAGCGGGGAGGGGAACAATGAGCAGTTCTTC. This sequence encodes CASSASGEGNNEQFF.

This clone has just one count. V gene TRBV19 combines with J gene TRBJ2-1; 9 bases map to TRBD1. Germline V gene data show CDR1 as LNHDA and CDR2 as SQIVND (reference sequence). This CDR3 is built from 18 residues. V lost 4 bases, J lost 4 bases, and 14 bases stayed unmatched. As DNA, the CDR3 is TGTGCCAGTAGTACTGTCCCGGGACAGGGAGTAGGTTACAATGAGCAGTTCTTC. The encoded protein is CASSTVPGQGVGYNEQFF.

The CDR3 loop is CASSLRGGISYEQYF. In nucleotides, the CDR3 is TGTGCCAGCAGCTTAAGGGGGGGCATCTCCTACGAGCAGTACTTC. This chain uses TRBV7-2 with TRBJ2-7, with D perhaps matching TRBD2 (7 bases). Per the germline V gene, CDR1 is SGHTA and CDR2 is FQGNSA. The CDR3 runs 15 residues. The V and J ends lost 2 bases and 0 bases respectively, with 11 bases between them.

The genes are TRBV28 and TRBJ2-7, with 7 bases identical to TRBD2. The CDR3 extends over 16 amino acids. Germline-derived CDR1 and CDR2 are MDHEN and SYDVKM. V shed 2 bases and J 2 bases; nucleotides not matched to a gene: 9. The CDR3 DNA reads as TGTGCCAGCAGTTTAAGGTCTAGCGGTTTGACCTACGAGCAGTACTTC. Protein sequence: CASSLRSSGLTYEQYF.

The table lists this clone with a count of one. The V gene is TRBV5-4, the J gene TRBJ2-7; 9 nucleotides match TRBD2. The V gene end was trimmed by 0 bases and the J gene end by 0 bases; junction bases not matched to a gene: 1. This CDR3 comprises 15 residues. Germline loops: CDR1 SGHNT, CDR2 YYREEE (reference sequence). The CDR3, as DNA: TGTGCCAGCAGCTTGGGCGGGGGGGTCTCCTACGAGCAGTACTTC. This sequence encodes CASSLGGGVSYEQYF. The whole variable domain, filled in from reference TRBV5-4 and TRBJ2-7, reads ETGVTQSPTHLIKTRGQQVTLRCSSQSGHNTVSWYQQALGQGPQFIFQYYREEENGRGNFPPRFSGLQFPNYSSELNVNALELDDSALYLCASSLGGGVSYEQYFGPGTRLTVT.

Here the CDR3 DNA reads TGTGCCAGCAGCCCCTTTAACCTAGCGGGAGGGTACAATGAGCAGTTCTTC. This encodes CASSPFNLAGGYNEQFF. The chain couples TRBV5-4 to TRBJ2-1, with TRBD2 matching 12 bases. Trimming cost V 4 bases and J 4 bases; bases outside gene matches: 9. The CDR3 runs to 17 residues. The germline V gene has CDR1 SGHNT and CDR2 YYREEE (reference sequence).

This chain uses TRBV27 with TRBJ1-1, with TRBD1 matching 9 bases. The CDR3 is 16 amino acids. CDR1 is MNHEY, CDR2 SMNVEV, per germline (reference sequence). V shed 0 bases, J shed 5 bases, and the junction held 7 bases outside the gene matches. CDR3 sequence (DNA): TGTGCCAGCAGTTTATCCGCGGGACAGGGTCGGACTGAAGCTTTCTTT. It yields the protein CASSLSAGQGRTEAFF.

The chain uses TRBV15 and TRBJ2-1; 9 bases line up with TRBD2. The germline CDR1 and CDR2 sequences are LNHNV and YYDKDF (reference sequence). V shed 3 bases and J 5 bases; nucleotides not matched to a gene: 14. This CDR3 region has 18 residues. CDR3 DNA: TGTGCCACCAGCAGGGGCGACAAGAGCGGGAGGAGGGACAATGAGCAGTTCTTC. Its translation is CATSRGDKSGRRDNEQFF.

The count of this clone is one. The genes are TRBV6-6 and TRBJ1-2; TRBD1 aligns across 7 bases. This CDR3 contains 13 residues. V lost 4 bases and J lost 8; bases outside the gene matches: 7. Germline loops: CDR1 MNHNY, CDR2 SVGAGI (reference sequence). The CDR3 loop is CASSCVRGEGYTF. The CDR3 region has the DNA TGTGCCAGCAGTTGTGTCAGGGGGGAGGGCTACACCTTC.

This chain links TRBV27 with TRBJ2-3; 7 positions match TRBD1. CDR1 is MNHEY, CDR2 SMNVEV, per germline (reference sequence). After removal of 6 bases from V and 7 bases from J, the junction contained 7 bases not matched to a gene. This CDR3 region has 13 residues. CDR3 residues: CASSAGQAHTQYF. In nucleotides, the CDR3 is TGTGCCAGCAGCGCCGGACAGGCCCATACGCAGTATTTT.

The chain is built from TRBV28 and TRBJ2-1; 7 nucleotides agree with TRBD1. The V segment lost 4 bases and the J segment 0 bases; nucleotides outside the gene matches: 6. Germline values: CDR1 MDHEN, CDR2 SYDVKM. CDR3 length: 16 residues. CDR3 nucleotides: TGTGCCAGCAGTTCCTGGGACAGCAGCTCCTACAATGAGCAGTTCTTC. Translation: CASSSWDSSSYNEQFF.

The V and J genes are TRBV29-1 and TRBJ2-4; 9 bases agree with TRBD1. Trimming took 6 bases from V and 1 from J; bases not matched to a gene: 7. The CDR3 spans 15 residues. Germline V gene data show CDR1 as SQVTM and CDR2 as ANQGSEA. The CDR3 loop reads CSVADRGFAKNIQYF. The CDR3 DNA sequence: TGCAGCGTCGCCGACAGGGGGTTCGCCAAAAACATTCAGTACTTC.

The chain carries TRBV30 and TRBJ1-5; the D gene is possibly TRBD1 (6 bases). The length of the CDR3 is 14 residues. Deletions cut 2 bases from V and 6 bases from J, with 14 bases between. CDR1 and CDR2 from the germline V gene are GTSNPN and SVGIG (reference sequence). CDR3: CAWSRGRGTQPQHF. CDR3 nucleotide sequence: TGTGCCTGGAGTCGGGGGCGAGGGACTCAGCCCCAGCATTTT.

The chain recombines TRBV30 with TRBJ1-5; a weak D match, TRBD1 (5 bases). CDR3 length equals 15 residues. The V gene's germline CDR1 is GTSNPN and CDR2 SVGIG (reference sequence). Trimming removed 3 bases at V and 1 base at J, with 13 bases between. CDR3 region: CAWRASGASNQPQHF. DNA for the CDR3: TGTGCCTGGAGAGCATCCGGGGCGAGCAATCAGCCCCAGCATTTT.

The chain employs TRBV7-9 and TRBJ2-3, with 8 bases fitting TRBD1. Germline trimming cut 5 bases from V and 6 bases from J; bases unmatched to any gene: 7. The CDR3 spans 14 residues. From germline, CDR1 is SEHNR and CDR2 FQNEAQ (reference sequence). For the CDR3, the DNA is TGTGCCAGCAGCGGACCCAGGGGGCCGGATACGCAGTATTTT. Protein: CASSGPRGPDTQYF.

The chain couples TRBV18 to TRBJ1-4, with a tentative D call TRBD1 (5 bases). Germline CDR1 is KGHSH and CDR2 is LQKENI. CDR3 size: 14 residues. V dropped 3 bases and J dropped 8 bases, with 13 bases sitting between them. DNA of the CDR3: TGTGCCAGCTCACCTGGGGCCGGCGGGGAAAAACTGTTTTTT. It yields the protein CASSPGAGGEKLFF.

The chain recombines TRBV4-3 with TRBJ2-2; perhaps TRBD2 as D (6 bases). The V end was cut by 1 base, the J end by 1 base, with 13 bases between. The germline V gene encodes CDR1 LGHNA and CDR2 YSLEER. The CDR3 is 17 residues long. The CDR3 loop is CASSQGLAVRNTGELFF. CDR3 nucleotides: TGCGCCAGCAGCCAAGGGTTAGCGGTACGGAACACCGGGGAGCTGTTTTTT.

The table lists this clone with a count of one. CDR3 coding DNA: TGCAGCGTTCTCAGATCCATGGGGACAGCCCCCCGGGGTGAGCAGTTCTTC. It is translated as CSVLRSMGTAPRGEQFF. The chain has TRBV29-1 and TRBJ2-1; TRBD1 aligns across 7 bases. Per the germline V gene, CDR1 is SQVTM and CDR2 is ANQGSEA. The CDR3 is 17 amino acids. After removal of 5 bases from V and 9 bases from J, the junction contained 22 bases not matched to a gene.

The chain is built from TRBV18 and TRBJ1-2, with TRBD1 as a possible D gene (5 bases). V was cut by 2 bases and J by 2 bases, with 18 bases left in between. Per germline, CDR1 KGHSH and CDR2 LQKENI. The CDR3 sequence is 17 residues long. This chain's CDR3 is CASSPGGVRSLNYGYTF. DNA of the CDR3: TGTGCCAGCTCACCAGGGGGAGTCCGGTCTCTCAACTATGGCTACACCTTC.

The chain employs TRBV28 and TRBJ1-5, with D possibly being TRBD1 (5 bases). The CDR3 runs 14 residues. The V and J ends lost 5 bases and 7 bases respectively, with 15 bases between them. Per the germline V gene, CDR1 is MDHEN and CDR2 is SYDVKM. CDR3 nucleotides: TGTGCCAGCAGTCCGGGGGGGTCCCGGCAGCCCCAGCATTTT. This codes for CASSPGGSRQPQHF.

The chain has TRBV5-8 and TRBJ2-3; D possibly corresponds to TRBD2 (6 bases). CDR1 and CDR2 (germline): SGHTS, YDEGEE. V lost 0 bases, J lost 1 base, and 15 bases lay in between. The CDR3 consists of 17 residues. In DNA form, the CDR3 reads TGTGCCAGCAGCTTGGTTCTCCGGGAGTGGGGCACAGATACGCAGTATTTT. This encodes CASSLVLREWGTDTQYF.

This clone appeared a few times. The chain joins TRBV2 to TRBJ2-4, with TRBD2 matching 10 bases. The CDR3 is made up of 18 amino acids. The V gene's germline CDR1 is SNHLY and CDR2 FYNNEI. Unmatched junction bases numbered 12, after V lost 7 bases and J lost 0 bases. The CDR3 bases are TGTGCCAGCATTCTAAGCGGGAGGGCCTTAGTAGCCAAAAACATTCAGTACTTC. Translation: CASILSGRALVAKNIQYF.

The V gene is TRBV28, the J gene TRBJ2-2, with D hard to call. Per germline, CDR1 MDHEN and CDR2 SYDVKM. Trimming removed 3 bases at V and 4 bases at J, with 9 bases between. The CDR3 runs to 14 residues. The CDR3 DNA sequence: TGTGCCAGCAGTTTGTGGGTTGGCACCGGGGAGCTGTTTTTT. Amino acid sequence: CASSLWVGTGELFF. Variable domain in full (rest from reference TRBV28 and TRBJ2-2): DVKVTQSSRYLVKRTGEKVFLECVQDMDHENMFWYRQDPGLGLRLIYFSYDVKMKEKGDIPEGYSVSREKKERFSLILESASTNQTSMYLCASSLWVGTGELFFGEGSRLTVL.

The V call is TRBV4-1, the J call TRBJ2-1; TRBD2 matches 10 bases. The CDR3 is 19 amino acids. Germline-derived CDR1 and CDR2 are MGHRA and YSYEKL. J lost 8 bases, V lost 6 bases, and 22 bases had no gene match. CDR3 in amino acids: CASRGETFSGRGWFYEQFF. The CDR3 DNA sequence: TGCGCCAGCAGGGGAGAGACTTTCAGCGGGAGGGGTTGGTTCTATGAGCAGTTCTTC.

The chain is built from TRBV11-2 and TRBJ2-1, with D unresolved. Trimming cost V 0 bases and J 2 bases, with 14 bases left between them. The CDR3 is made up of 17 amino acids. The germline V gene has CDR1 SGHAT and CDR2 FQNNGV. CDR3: CASSLDIAGSTYNEQFF. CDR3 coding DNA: TGTGCCAGCAGCTTAGATATAGCCGGATCTACCTACAATGAGCAGTTCTTC.

For the CDR3, the DNA is TGTGCCAGCACTGCGGACAGGGGCCGAGGGGGCTACACCTTC. This encodes CASTADRGRGGYTF. The chain joins TRBV27 to TRBJ1-2, with TRBD1 identical over 9 bases. Germline V gene sequence: CDR1 MNHEY, CDR2 SMNVEV (reference sequence). The CDR3 is made up of 14 amino acids. Unmatched junction bases numbered 11, after V lost 7 bases and J lost 8 bases.